The entry that follows covers one T cell receptor beta chain sequence. The data were taken from a study of blood T cell repertoires in COVID-19. About the research overall: PBMCs, B-cell-depleted T cells, or T cells were the source of the cDNA or gDNA that made up the material.

Per the original methods: Reference gene primer amplification gave nucleated cell count estimates. Measured with immunoSEQ multiplex PCR; TCRdb has only the in-frame clones, and not every one. V, J and clone size are those of that table, while D and trimming were read from the DNA. This sample has 250,000 to 350,000 clones, with 87% found just once. Germline loops: CDR1 LNHDA, CDR2 SQIVND (reference sequence). This CDR3 contains 16 residues. V lost 4 bases, J lost 5 bases, and 8 bases stayed unmatched. Assignment of participants to cohorts was predicated upon participant-reported clinical history. Recovered status in Cohort 3 required two negative PCRs, clearance, or symptom resolution.

The gene calls are TRBV19 and TRBJ2-2, with 9 bases lining up with TRBD1. The receptor comes from a woman in her late teens or twenties who had recovered from COVID-19. The source material was PBMCs or T cells enriched from blood (not recorded which). As DNA, the CDR3 is TGTGCCAGTAGTAATACGAGACAGGGGGGAACCGGGGAGCTGTTTTTT. Protein sequence: CASSNTRQGGTGELFF.